This T cell receptor beta chain was retrieved from a study of vaccination effects on CD4 cells after COVID-19. Overall study context: Each person got two doses of an mRNA SARS-CoV-2 vaccine, BNT162b2 or mRNA-1273. Convalescent patient samples, from a couple of individuals, date to 16 days and one week before vaccination.

As concerns this clone: The antigen is unknown.

Profiling relied on immunoSEQ multiplex PCR, and the TCRdb table lists in-frame clones only, not all of them. This repertoire shows under 50,000 clones, around 74% found once; its top ten account for roughly 9.4%. Scientists isolated CD4+ T cells after a roughly nine-day culture period ended. PCR showed that the person got SARS-CoV-2 infection at some point between March and December 2020. Specimen: CD4+ T cells from PBMCs cultured without peptide, collected before COVID-19 vaccination. The receptor was derived from a human donor who had a prior SARS-CoV-2 infection.

CDR3 DNA: TGCAGTGCTAGTTGGGGGGCAGGCCAAGAGACCCAGTACTTC. It yields the protein CSASWGAGQETQYF. The J gene is TRBJ2-5, the V gene TRBV20-1, with D possibly being TRBD1 or TRBD2 (6 bases each). There are 14 residues in the CDR3. The germline V and J ends were trimmed by 3 bases and 1 base, with 12 bases remaining between them. In germline, CDR1 is DFQATT, CDR2 SNEGSKA (reference sequence).